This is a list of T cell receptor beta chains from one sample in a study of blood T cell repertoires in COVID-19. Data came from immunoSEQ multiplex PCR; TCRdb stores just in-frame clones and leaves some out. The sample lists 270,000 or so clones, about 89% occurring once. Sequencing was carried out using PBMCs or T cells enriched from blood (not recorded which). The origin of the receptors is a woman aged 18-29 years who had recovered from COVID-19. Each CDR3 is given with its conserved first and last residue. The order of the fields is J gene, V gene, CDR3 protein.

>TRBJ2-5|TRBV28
CATSGTGGAYQETQYF
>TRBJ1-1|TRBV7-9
CASSLTARGTEAFF
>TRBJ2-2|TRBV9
CASSSQGSGSPGELFF
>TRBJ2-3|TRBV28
CASSSADTQYF
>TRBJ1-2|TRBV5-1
CASSLRDTPGDGYTF
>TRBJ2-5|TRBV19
CASSIQAGAQETQYF
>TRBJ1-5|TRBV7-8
CASSLAGQDNQPQHF
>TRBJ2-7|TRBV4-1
CASSQLAGVGEQYF
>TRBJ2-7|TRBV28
CASNSGGAPYEQYF
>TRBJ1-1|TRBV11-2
CASQQVNQMNTEAFF
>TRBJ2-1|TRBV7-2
CASKIAGIHEQFF
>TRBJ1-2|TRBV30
CAWSLAGNYGYTF